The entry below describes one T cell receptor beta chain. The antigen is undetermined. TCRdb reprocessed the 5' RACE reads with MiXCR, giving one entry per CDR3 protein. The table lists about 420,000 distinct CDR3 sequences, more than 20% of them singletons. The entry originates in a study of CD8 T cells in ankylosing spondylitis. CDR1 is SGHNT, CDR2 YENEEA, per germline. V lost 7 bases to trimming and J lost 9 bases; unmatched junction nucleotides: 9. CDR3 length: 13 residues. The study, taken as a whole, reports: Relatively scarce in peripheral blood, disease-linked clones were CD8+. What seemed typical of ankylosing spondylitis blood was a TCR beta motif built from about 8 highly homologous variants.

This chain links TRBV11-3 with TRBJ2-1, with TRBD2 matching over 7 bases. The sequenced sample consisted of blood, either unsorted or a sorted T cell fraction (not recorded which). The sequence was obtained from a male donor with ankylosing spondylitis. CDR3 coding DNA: TGTGCCAGCACCCCGCGGGGGTTCGGTGAGCAGTTCTTC. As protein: CASTPRGFGEQFF.